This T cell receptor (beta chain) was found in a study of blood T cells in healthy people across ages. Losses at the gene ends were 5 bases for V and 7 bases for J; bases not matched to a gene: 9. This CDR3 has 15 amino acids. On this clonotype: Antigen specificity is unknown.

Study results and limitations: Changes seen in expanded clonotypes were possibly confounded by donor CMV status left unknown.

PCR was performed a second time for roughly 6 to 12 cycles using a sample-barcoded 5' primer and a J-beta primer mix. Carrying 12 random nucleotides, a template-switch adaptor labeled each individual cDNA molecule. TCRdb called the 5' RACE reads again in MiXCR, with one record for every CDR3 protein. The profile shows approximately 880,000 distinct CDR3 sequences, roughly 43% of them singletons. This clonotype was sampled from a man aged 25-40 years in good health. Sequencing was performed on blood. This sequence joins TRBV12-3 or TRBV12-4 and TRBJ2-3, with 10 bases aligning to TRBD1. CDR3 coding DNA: TGTGCCAGCAGTGAGACCGGGACAGGGGTAAATACGCAGTATTTT. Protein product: CASSETGTGVNTQYF.